These 2 T cell receptor beta chains came from one sample sequenced in a study of T cell repertoires in cytomegalovirus infection. These receptors are not linked to any known antigen. TCRdb re-analysed the reads in MiXCR, keeping a single row per CDR3 protein. Of roughly 150,000 distinct CDR3 sequences in the sample, 20% to 25% were seen once. The source was CD8+ T cells from cultured PBMCs, collected from culture after CMV antigen stimulation. These receptors all come from a human donor in good health (CMV status not recorded). Some clones in this sample may be carry-over from other donors' samples.

The genes are TRBV14 and TRBJ1-4, with D uncertain. The CDR3 runs to 15 residues. Trimming took 0 bases from V and 0 from J, leaving 5 bases between them. Germline V gene sequence: CDR1 SGHDN, CDR2 FVKESK. This CDR3 reads CASSQEGSTNEKLFF. The CDR3 nucleotides are TGTGCCAGCAGCCAAGAAGGATCAACTAATGAAAAACTGTTTTTT.

The V gene is TRBV12-3 or TRBV12-4, the J gene TRBJ2-3; 10 bases map to TRBD2. V dropped 6 bases and J dropped 0; count of bases not matched to a gene: 12. The CDR3 spans 18 residues. The chain's CDR3 is CASSHPDRTSGSTDTQYF. The CDR3 DNA follows: TGTGCCAGCAGCCACCCTGACCGGACTAGCGGTAGCACAGATACGCAGTATTTT.